This T cell receptor beta chain was sequenced during a study of CD4 T cells in relation to SARS-CoV-2 and coronaviruses. Germline loops: CDR1 LNHDA, CDR2 SQIVND (reference sequence). The CDR3 totals 12 residues. Trimming took 6 bases from V and 9 from J; bases not matched to a gene: 3. To note about this clone: The antigen remains undetermined.

The study, taken as a whole, reports: In roughly 60% of donors, memory CD4+ clonotypes crossrecognized SARS-CoV-2 and at least one common cold coronavirus spike.

Profiled with immunoSEQ multiplex PCR; TCRdb holds only in-frame clones, not every one. The sample includes 38,000 or so clones, around 77% seen only once; the top ten take about a fifth. The clonotype comes from an adult with COVID-19. V usage is TRBV19 and J usage is TRBJ2-2; the match to TRBD1 covers 8 bases. Sequenced: memory CD4+ T cells from PBMCs, cultured in vitro. The CDR3 sequence is CASRTGERELFF. DNA of the CDR3: TGTGCCAGTAGGACAGGGGAAAGGGAGCTGTTTTTT.